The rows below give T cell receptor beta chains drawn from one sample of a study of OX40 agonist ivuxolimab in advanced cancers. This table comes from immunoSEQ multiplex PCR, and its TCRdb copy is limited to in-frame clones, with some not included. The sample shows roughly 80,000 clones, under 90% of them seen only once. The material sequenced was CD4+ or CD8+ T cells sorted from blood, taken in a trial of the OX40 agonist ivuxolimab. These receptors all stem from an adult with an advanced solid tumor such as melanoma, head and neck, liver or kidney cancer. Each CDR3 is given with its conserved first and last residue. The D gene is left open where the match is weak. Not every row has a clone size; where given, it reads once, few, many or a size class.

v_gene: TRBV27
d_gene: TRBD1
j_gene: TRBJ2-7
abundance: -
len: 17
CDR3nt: TGTGCCAGCAGTTTATCCTGGCGGACAGGGAGGCCCTACGAGCAGTACTTC
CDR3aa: CASSLSWRTGRPYEQYF

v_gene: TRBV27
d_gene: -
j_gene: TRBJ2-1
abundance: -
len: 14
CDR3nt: TGTGCCAGCAGTTTAATGGGGGTCTACAATGAGCAGTTCTTC
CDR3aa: CASSLMGVYNEQFF

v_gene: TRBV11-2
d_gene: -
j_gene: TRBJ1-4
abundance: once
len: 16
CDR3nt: TGTGCCAGCAGCTCCCGTCCGTCTGCAACTAATGAAAAACTGTTTTTT
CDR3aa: CASSSRPSATNEKLFF

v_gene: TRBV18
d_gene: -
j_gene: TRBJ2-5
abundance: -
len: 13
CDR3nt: TGTGCCAGCTCATGGACAGATCAAGAGACCCAGTACTTC
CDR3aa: CASSWTDQETQYF

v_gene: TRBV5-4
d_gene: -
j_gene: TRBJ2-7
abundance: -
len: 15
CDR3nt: TGTGCCAGCAGCTTTGAAGGGATGAATTCCTACGAGCAGTACTTC
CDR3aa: CASSFEGMNSYEQYF

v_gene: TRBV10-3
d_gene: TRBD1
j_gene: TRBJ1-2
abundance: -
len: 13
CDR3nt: TGTGCCATCAAGACAGGGCCTAACTATGGCTACACCTTC
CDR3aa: CAIKTGPNYGYTF

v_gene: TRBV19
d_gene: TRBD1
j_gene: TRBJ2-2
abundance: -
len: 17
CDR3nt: TGTGCCAGTAGTATATGGAGGTTCGGGACAGGGGTTGGAGAGCTGTTTTTT
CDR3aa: CASSIWRFGTGVGELFF

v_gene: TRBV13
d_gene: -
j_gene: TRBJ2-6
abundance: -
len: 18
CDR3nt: TGTGCCAGCAGCTTACGGGCAGGTGTTCGCTCTGGGGCCAACGTCCTGACTTTC
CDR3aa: CASSLRAGVRSGANVLTF

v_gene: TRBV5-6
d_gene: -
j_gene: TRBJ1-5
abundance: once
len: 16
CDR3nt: TGTGCCAGCAGCTTATTTGTAGGGGCCGTAAATCAGCCCCAGCATTTT
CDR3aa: CASSLFVGAVNQPQHF

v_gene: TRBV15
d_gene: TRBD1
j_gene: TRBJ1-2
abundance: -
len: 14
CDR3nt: TGTGCCACCGGGGACAGGGGGCTTGGCTATGGCTACACCTTC
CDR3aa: CATGDRGLGYGYTF

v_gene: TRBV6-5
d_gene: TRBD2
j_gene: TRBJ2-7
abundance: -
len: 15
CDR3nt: TGTGCCAGCAGTGGAGGGACTAGCGGTAAAGACGAGCAGTACTTC
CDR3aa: CASSGGTSGKDEQYF